A selection of T cell receptor beta chains follows, all from one sample in a study of blood T cell repertoires in COVID-19. Produced via immunoSEQ multiplex PCR; TCRdb's table is partial and in-frame only. The sample carries 290,000 or so clones, roughly 86% recorded once. The sequenced sample consisted of PBMCs or T cells enriched from blood (not recorded which). All receptors derive from a woman younger than 35 who had recovered from COVID-19. The CDR3 runs from the conserved cysteine through the conserved F or W. The D gene is left open where the match is weak. A row's size may be missing; if present it is once, few, many or a size class.

CDR3,DNA,size,J,D,V
CASSIGTETNEKLFF,TGTGCCAGTAGTATAGGAACGGAGACTAATGAAAAACTGTTTTTT,NA,TRBJ1-4,NA,TRBV19
CASSLDPQITDTQYF,TGTGCCAGCAGCTTGGATCCCCAGATCACAGATACGCAGTATTTT,few,TRBJ2-3,NA,TRBV5-4
CASRTGGFGEKLFF,TGTGCCAGCAGAACAGGGGGCTTCGGAGAAAAACTGTTTTTT,NA,TRBJ1-4,TRBD1,TRBV28
CASGPMGQNYGYTF,TGCGCCAGCGGCCCCATGGGACAGAACTATGGCTACACCTTC,NA,TRBJ1-2,TRBD1,TRBV5-1
CSVEDLQGAYGYTF,TGCAGCGTTGAAGATCTTCAGGGGGCCTATGGCTACACCTTC,NA,TRBJ1-2,TRBD1,TRBV29-1
CASSVDRNSGNTIYF,TGTGCCAGCAGCGTAGACAGAAACTCTGGAAACACCATATATTTT,NA,TRBJ1-3,NA,TRBV7-6
CASSPQGGPYEQYF,TGTGCCAGCTCACCGCAGGGGGGACCCTACGAGCAGTACTTC,NA,TRBJ2-7,NA,TRBV18
CASSLSPGGPLLRDYGYTF,TGTGCCAGCAGCTTAAGTCCGGGGGGACCACTTCTTCGGGATTATGGCTACACCTTC,NA,TRBJ1-2,NA,TRBV7-3
CASSVDPLGQGDTQYF,TGTGCCAGCAGCGTAGACCCCCTCGGACAGGGGGATACGCAGTATTTT,NA,TRBJ2-3,TRBD1,TRBV9
CASSYDRAYEQYF,TGTGCCAGCAGTTACGACAGGGCCTACGAGCAGTACTTC,NA,TRBJ2-7,TRBD1,TRBV28
CASSQGRTGHGYTF,TGTGCCAGCAGCCAGGGGAGGACAGGGCATGGCTACACCTTC,once,TRBJ1-2,TRBD1,TRBV3-1/TRBV3-2
CAWTGFGTEAFF,TGTGCCTGGACAGGGTTTGGCACTGAAGCTTTCTTT,NA,TRBJ1-1,NA,TRBV30
CASSLVNIDEQFF,TGTGCCAGCAGCTTGGTAAACATCGATGAGCAGTTCTTC,once,TRBJ2-1,NA,TRBV5-4
CASSPPIVLAEDVYEQYF,TGTGCCAGCTCACCACCGATAGTCCTAGCGGAAGACGTCTACGAGCAGTACTTC,once,TRBJ2-7,TRBD2,TRBV18
CAIARVSGGLGTDTQYF,TGTGCCATCGCCAGAGTTAGCGGGGGCCTCGGCACAGATACGCAGTATTTT,NA,TRBJ2-3,TRBD2,TRBV10-3
CASSYTGEAVDTQYF,TGTGCCAGCAGTTACACTGGGGAGGCGGTGGATACGCAGTATTTT,NA,TRBJ2-3,NA,TRBV6-5
CASSLQGNTEAFF,TGTGCCAGCAGCCTACAGGGAAACACTGAAGCTTTCTTT,NA,TRBJ1-1,NA,TRBV5-4
CASSQDGGEKLFF,TGCGCCAGCAGCCAGGACGGGGGGGAAAAACTGTTTTTT,NA,TRBJ1-4,NA,TRBV4-1
CASSILTGWTGELFF,TGTGCCAGCAGTATACTTACGGGATGGACCGGGGAGCTGTTTTTT,NA,TRBJ2-2,NA,TRBV28
CASSVGWGGGQETQYF,TGTGCCAGCAGCGTAGGATGGGGAGGGGGTCAAGAGACCCAGTACTTC,NA,TRBJ2-5,NA,TRBV9
CASSLDGSYNEQFF,TGTGCCAGCAGCTTAGACGGCTCCTACAATGAGCAGTTCTTC,few,TRBJ2-1,NA,TRBV7-2
CASSLAVLAGIRTDTQYF,TGTGCCAGCAGCTTAGCAGTACTGGCAGGGATACGCACAGATACGCAGTATTTT,few,TRBJ2-3,NA,TRBV11-2
CASSLVGSSSYEQYF,TGTGCCAGCAGCTTGGTTGGATCTAGCTCCTACGAGCAGTACTTC,NA,TRBJ2-7,NA,TRBV5-5
CASSIELTDTQYF,TGTGCCAGCAGCATTGAGTTAACAGATACGCAGTATTTT,NA,TRBJ2-3,NA,TRBV4-2
CSASRSNSYNEQFF,TGCAGTGCTAGTAGGAGCAACTCCTACAATGAGCAGTTCTTC,NA,TRBJ2-1,NA,TRBV20-1
CASSGVTSGGAYEQYF,TGTGCCAGCAGCGGAGTGACTAGCGGGGGGGCGTACGAGCAGTACTTC,once,TRBJ2-7,TRBD2,TRBV7-8
CASSWSGELFF,TGTGCCAGCAGCTGGAGCGGGGAGCTGTTTTTT,few,TRBJ2-2,NA,TRBV7-9
CASSGTGGAGGTDTQYF,TGTGCCAGTAGTGGCACCGGGGGGGCGGGCGGCACAGATACGCAGTATTTT,NA,TRBJ2-3,TRBD2,TRBV19
CASSPDYAGADTQYF,TGTGCCAGCAGCCCCGATTACGCGGGGGCAGATACGCAGTATTTT,once,TRBJ2-3,TRBD2,TRBV6-6
CATSQGSTDTQYF,TGCGCCACCTCTCAGGGCAGCACAGATACGCAGTATTTT,once,TRBJ2-3,NA,TRBV10-1
CASSLGDSQETQYF,TGCGCCAGCAGCTTGGGGGACTCCCAAGAGACCCAGTACTTC,once,TRBJ2-5,NA,TRBV5-1
CASSLASGEQYF,TGTGCCAGCAGCTTGGCCTCGGGCGAGCAGTACTTC,NA,TRBJ2-7,NA,TRBV5-4
CASSEQGSSYEQYF,TGTGCCAGCAGTGAGCAGGGGAGCTCCTACGAGCAGTACTTC,NA,TRBJ2-7,NA,TRBV25-1
CASSYTGGALWPQHF,TGTGCCAGCAGTTACACCGGAGGGGCTCTTTGGCCCCAGCATTTT,NA,TRBJ1-5,NA,TRBV6-6
CASEPTDRPSNYGYTF,TGTGCCAGCGAACCGACCGACAGACCTTCTAACTATGGCTACACCTTC,NA,TRBJ1-2,NA,TRBV25-1
CASSLRGAGNQPQHF,TGTGCCAGCAGTTTACGGGGGGCCGGCAATCAGCCCCAGCATTTT,few,TRBJ1-5,NA,TRBV27
CAWRAGLAGGRGGELFF,TGTGCCTGGAGAGCTGGACTAGCGGGGGGTAGGGGCGGGGAGCTGTTTTTT,NA,TRBJ2-2,TRBD2,TRBV30